Listed below are T cell receptor beta chains from one sample, sequenced in a study of beta chain features in type 1 diabetes. Measured with immunoSEQ multiplex PCR; TCRdb has only the in-frame clones, and not every one. The sample has roughly 180,000 clones, roughly 7.1% seen once. The sample was central memory CD4+ T cells from blood. Receptor source: a woman between 40 and 50 years old with type 1 diabetes. Both conserved end residues are part of each CDR3. The D gene is left open where the match is weak. Some rows mark clone size as missing; the rest say once, few, many or name a class of expanded clone.

TGCAGCGCAAAGGGGGCACTAGGTTACGAGCAGTACTTC | CSAKGALGYEQYF | TRBJ2-7 | few | TRBD1 | TRBV29-1
TGCGCCAGCAGCCAAGACCCCGGGACTAGGTCTGAAGCTTTCTTT | CASSQDPGTRSEAFF | TRBJ1-1 | . | . | TRBV4-3
TGCGCCAGCAGTCGACAGGGAGGTACTAATGAAAAACTGTTTTTT | CASSRQGGTNEKLFF | TRBJ1-4 | . | TRBD1 | TRBV4-1
TGTGCTACAGGGGACACCTCTGGGGCCAACGTCCTGACTTTC | CATGDTSGANVLTF | TRBJ2-6 | few | TRBD1 | TRBV19
TGTGCCAGCAGCGTAAGTCCTGCGGGAGTCCGTGAGACCCAGTACTTC | CASSVSPAGVRETQYF | TRBJ2-5 | . | TRBD2 | TRBV9
TGCGCCAGCAGCCGGGAGGGCTATCAGCCCCAGCATTTT | CASSREGYQPQHF | TRBJ1-5 | many | . | TRBV5-1
TGTGCCAGCAGTTTATCTGTCGGAGCTGAAGCTTTCTTT | CASSLSVGAEAFF | TRBJ1-1 | . | . | TRBV27
TGTGCCAGCTCACCATCCCGGGGATACGAGCAGTACTTC | CASSPSRGYEQYF | TRBJ2-7 | . | . | TRBV18
TGTGCCAGTAGAAAACCGGGACAGGGGCATCAGCCCCAGCATTTT | CASRKPGQGHQPQHF | TRBJ1-5 | few | TRBD1 | TRBV19
TGTGCCAGCAGTTGGGACAGGGGCAACTATGGCTACACCTTC | CASSWDRGNYGYTF | TRBJ1-2 | many | TRBD1 | TRBV5-6
TGCAGCGTTGAGTTTTTGGGACAGGGGGTTTATGGCTACACCTTC | CSVEFLGQGVYGYTF | TRBJ1-2 | few | TRBD1 | TRBV29-1
TGCGCCAGCAGTCTAAAAGGGGAAGATACGCAGTATTTT | CASSLKGEDTQYF | TRBJ2-3 | few | . | TRBV4-1
TGTGCCAGCACCGGACAGGGGGGCTACAATGAGCAGTTCTTC | CASTGQGGYNEQFF | TRBJ2-1 | . | TRBD1 | TRBV25-1
TGCGCCAGCAGCACACAGGAACCAGCCGATACGCAGTATTTT | CASSTQEPADTQYF | TRBJ2-3 | few | . | TRBV5-1
TGTGCCAGCAACATAGACAGGGGGAGTCAGCCCCAGCATTTT | CASNIDRGSQPQHF | TRBJ1-5 | few | TRBD1 | TRBV6-6
TGTGCCAGCAGCGTAGCTGGGACAGCCGCGGGGGATACGCAGTATTTT | CASSVAGTAAGDTQYF | TRBJ2-3 | . | . | TRBV9
TGTGCCAGCAGCCAAAACTTAGCGGGAGCGCAGTTCTTC | CASSQNLAGAQFF | TRBJ2-1 | many | TRBD2 | TRBV7-2